The 20 T cell receptor beta chains given below trace back to one sample, sequenced in a study of T cell responses to AZD1222 COVID-19 vaccine. Profiled with immunoSEQ multiplex PCR; TCRdb holds only in-frame clones, not every one. The data contain 150,000 to 200,000 clones, 80% to 90% of them seen just once; the ten biggest clones take up 6% to 8%. Material: peripheral blood, obtained on day 0 of AZD1222 vaccination. Source of these receptors: an adult in good health.

This sequence joins TRBV6-5 and TRBJ1-1; D is undetermined. CDR3 length: 12 amino acids. Germline V gives CDR1 MNHEY, CDR2 SVGAGI. V was pared by 7 bases and J by 2 bases, with 8 bases between. CDR3 residues: CASMPSNTEAFF. As DNA, the CDR3 is TGTGCCAGCATGCCCTCTAACACTGAAGCTTTCTTT.

A single count supports this clone. This rearrangement joins TRBV24-1 to TRBJ1-4, with 10 bases fitting TRBD1. The length of the CDR3 is 15 residues. J was trimmed by 8 bases and V by 8 bases; bases with no gene match: 10. The germline gives CDR1 KGHDR, CDR2 SFDVKD. The CDR3: CATTVGTGVQEKLFF. The CDR3 coding sequence is TGTGCCACCACCGTAGGGACAGGGGTTCAGGAAAAACTGTTTTTT.

This sequence joins TRBV7-2 and TRBJ2-2; D possibly corresponds to TRBD1 (6 bases). The CDR3 covers 14 residues. Trimming pared 5 bases from V and 2 bases from J, leaving 9 bases between. The germline V gene encodes CDR1 SGHTA and CDR2 FQGNSA. The CDR3 DNA follows: TGTGCCAGCAGCCCGACAGGAAACACCGGGGAGCTGTTTTTT. Translating gives CASSPTGNTGELFF.

V usage is TRBV5-1 and J usage is TRBJ1-1, with D unclear. Germline-derived CDR1 and CDR2 are SGHRS and YFSETQ. The CDR3 spans 13 residues. Trimming removed 2 bases from V and 1 base from J, with 6 bases in between. CDR3 in DNA: TGCGCCAGCAGCTTTTCCGGGAACACTGAAGCTTTCTTT. It yields the protein CASSFSGNTEAFF.

This clone was picked up a small number of times. The chain has TRBV10-3 and TRBJ1-2; D not resolved. CDR1 is ENHRY and CDR2 is SYGVKD in the germline V gene. The CDR3 contains 14 residues. Trimming took 7 bases from V and 3 from J, leaving 15 bases between them. Here the CDR3 DNA reads TGTGCCATCACCGAGGACTTTTTGGACTATGGCTACACCTTC. This sequence encodes CAITEDFLDYGYTF.

This chain connects TRBV5-1 to TRBJ1-1; D possibly corresponds to TRBD1 (5 bases). There are 14 residues in the CDR3. The ends were cut back, 3 bases at V and 2 bases at J, with 11 bases in the middle. Germline CDR1 SGHRS, CDR2 YFSETQ. The CDR3, as DNA: TGCGCCAGCAGCTGGGGGGGAGTTAACACTGAAGCTTTCTTT. This sequence encodes CASSWGGVNTEAFF.

This chain links TRBV30 with TRBJ2-5; D remains ambiguous. The germline V and J ends were trimmed by 2 bases and 1 base, with 5 bases remaining between them. CDR3 length equals 12 residues. Germline lookup yields CDR1 GTSNPN and CDR2 SVGIG (reference sequence). CDR3: CAWSLVQETQYF. The CDR3 DNA reads TGTGCCTGGAGTCTCGTCCAAGAGACCCAGTACTTC.

This chain uses TRBV5-7 with TRBJ2-7, with 8 bases identical to TRBD2. TRBV5-7 is reported as an ORF; its role is uncertain. V was pared by 4 bases and J by 6 bases, with 12 bases of the junction left unmatched. The CDR3 totals 15 residues. The CDR3 DNA reads TGTGCCAGCAGCCTTCTCTCCCGGGGGGGGGCCGAGCAGTACTTC. Protein sequence: CASSLLSRGGAEQYF.

The gene calls are TRBV10-3 and TRBJ2-2, with 7 bases that match TRBD1. CDR3 length equals 17 residues. CDR1 is ENHRY and CDR2 is SYGVKD in the germline V gene. V lost 3 bases, J lost 4 bases, and 11 bases stayed unmatched. The CDR3 nucleotides read TGTGCCATCAGTGATGACCGGACAGGTGGAATCACCGGGGAGCTGTTTTTT. Translating gives CAISDDRTGGITGELFF.

V is TRBV10-3 and J is TRBJ1-1, with D possibly being TRBD1 (6 bases). V lost 6 bases and J lost 1, with 21 bases in between. The CDR3 extends over 17 amino acids. Germline V gives CDR1 ENHRY, CDR2 SYGVKD. CDR3 bases: TGTGCCATCAGCGACCCAGGGGCCGCCTCTGAGAACACTGAAGCTTTCTTT. Protein sequence: CAISDPGAASENTEAFF.

This clone was counted a single time. The chain combines TRBV27 with TRBJ2-7; 12 nucleotides align to TRBD2. Germline CDR1 reads MNHEY; CDR2 reads SMNVEV (reference sequence). The CDR3 contains 16 residues. V shed 8 bases, J shed 0 bases, and the junction held 8 bases outside the gene matches. CDR3 loop: CASGRLAGGSSYEQYF. The CDR3 DNA follows: TGTGCCAGCGGTCGGCTAGCGGGGGGGAGCTCCTACGAGCAGTACTTC.

The chain joins TRBV28 to TRBJ1-2; TRBD1 aligns across 7 bases. The ends lost 1 base at V and 0 bases at J; junction bases unmatched: 11. Germline values: CDR1 MDHEN, CDR2 SYDVKM. The CDR3 is made up of 18 amino acids. CDR3 region: CASSLYRGPLSANYGYTF. The CDR3, as DNA: TGTGCCAGCAGTTTATACAGGGGCCCCCTTTCAGCTAACTATGGCTACACCTTC.

The rearrangement links TRBV6-5 to TRBJ2-3; perhaps TRBD2 as D (6 bases). This CDR3 has 13 amino acids. The V end was cut by 11 bases, the J end by 3 bases, with 15 bases between. Per the germline V gene, CDR1 is MNHEY and CDR2 is SVGAGI. This chain's CDR3 is CAAAGGSTDTQYF. The CDR3 DNA is TGTGCCGCCGCCGGGGGTAGTACAGATACGCAGTATTTT.

This chain uses TRBV7-9 with TRBJ1-4; D is possibly TRBD1 (5 bases). V was trimmed by 4 bases and J by 2 bases, leaving 11 bases between them. Germline V CDR1 and CDR2: SEHNR, FQNEAQ (reference sequence). The CDR3 length is 15 residues. The CDR3 coding sequence is TGTGCCAGCAGCTCCCGTCAGGGCACTAATGAAAAACTGTTTTTT. It encodes CASSSRQGTNEKLFF.

The rearrangement uses TRBV7-2 and TRBJ2-7; 9 nucleotides line up with TRBD2. This CDR3 has 16 residues. In germline, CDR1 is SGHTA, CDR2 FQGNSA. With 4 bases clipped from V and 3 bases from J, the junction kept 10 bases outside the gene matches. This chain's CDR3 is CASSSTGTSPVYEQYF. The CDR3 nucleotides read TGTGCCAGCAGCTCCACAGGGACTAGCCCGGTCTACGAGCAGTACTTC.

Only one count was recorded for this clone. The CDR3 sequence is CASSQGGTNEKLFF. The CDR3 region has the DNA TGTGCCAGCAGCCAAGGGGGGACGAATGAAAAACTGTTTTTT. V is TRBV5-4 and J is TRBJ1-4; tentative D call: TRBD1 (6 bases). This CDR3 contains 14 residues. The V end was cut by 4 bases, the J end by 5 bases, with 12 bases between. From germline, CDR1 is SGHNT and CDR2 YYREEE (reference sequence).

The V gene is TRBV2, the J gene TRBJ2-7; 7 positions match TRBD1. J was trimmed by 4 bases and V by 6 bases; bases with no gene match: 15. This CDR3 region has 16 residues. The V gene's germline CDR1 is SNHLY and CDR2 FYNNEI. The CDR3 DNA reads TGTGCCAGCAGCGGCGACAGGGAACGAATCCTTTACGAGCAGTACTTC. This gives the protein CASSGDRERILYEQYF.

The genes are TRBV7-9 and TRBJ1-1; 7 bases match TRBD1. V lost 3 bases and J lost 6; bases outside the gene matches: 13. This CDR3 comprises 16 residues. Germline CDR1 SEHNR, CDR2 FQNEAQ (reference sequence). CDR3: CASSFGARGDLPEAFF. CDR3 DNA: TGTGCCAGCAGCTTCGGGGCCAGGGGGGATCTGCCTGAAGCTTTCTTT.

V is TRBV28 and J is TRBJ1-1; possibly TRBD1 for D (5 bases). CDR1 MDHEN and CDR2 SYDVKM come from the germline V gene. The CDR3 runs to 12 residues. Trimming took off 10 bases at V and 0 bases at J, with 9 bases between the two ends. CDR3 residues: CAIRQMNTEAFF. For the CDR3, the DNA is TGTGCCATCAGACAGATGAACACTGAAGCTTTCTTT.

The chain links TRBV11-2 to TRBJ1-2; possibly TRBD1 for D (5 bases). CDR1 and CDR2 from the germline V gene are SGHAT and FQNNGV. V was pared by 2 bases and J by 8 bases, with 9 bases between. This CDR3 has 12 amino acids. The CDR3 DNA reads TGTGCCAGCAGCTTACAGGGCGGAGGCTACACCTTC. Translating gives CASSLQGGGYTF.